A single sample is the source of the 7 T cell receptor beta chains below, sequenced in a study of OX40 agonist ivuxolimab in advanced cancers. The library was produced with the immunoSEQ multiplex PCR assay. The immuneACCESS repertoire file appears here via TCRdb, limited to in-frame rearrangements. These files lack a portion of the clones; in checked studies, under half of the deficit traces to unresolved V genes, and the cause of the others is not known. This sample holds 50,000 or so clones; approximately 84% were observed only once. 4.7% of the sample lies in the top ten. Here the sequenced sample was CD4+ or CD8+ T cells sorted from blood, taken in a trial of the OX40 agonist ivuxolimab. These TCRs come from an adult with an advanced solid tumor such as melanoma, head and neck, liver or kidney cancer.

The V gene is TRBV7-3, the J gene TRBJ2-3; tentatively, D is TRBD1 (6 bases). CDR3 length equals 14 residues. Trimming took off 5 bases at V and 6 bases at J, with 15 bases between the two ends. Germline V CDR1 and CDR2: SGHTA, FQGTGA. The CDR3 loop is CASSQTGQWDTQYF. CDR3 coding DNA: TGTGCCAGCAGCCAGACAGGCCAGTGGGATACGCAGTATTTT.

The V gene is TRBV4-2, the J gene TRBJ1-3; D is perhaps TRBD1 (6 bases). Trimming took 3 bases from V and 7 from J, leaving 13 bases between them. The CDR3 runs 14 residues. The germline CDR1 and CDR2 sequences are LGHNA and YNFKEQ. CDR3 coding DNA: TGTGCCAGCAGCCAGCCGAACAGGGTTAACACCATATATTTT. This gives the protein CASSQPNRVNTIYF.

This clone was counted once. The chain couples TRBV6-1 to TRBJ2-1, with D maybe TRBD1 (6 bases). Per the germline V gene, CDR1 is MNHNS and CDR2 is SASEGT. V shed 10 bases and J shed 6 bases, with 22 bases lying between them. The CDR3 extends over 15 amino acids. The CDR3 nucleotides are TGTGCCACCCTAGGACAGTCCGGTTTTGGCAATGAGCAGTTCTTC. This sequence encodes CATLGQSGFGNEQFF.

V usage is TRBV28 and J usage is TRBJ1-1, with D hard to call. CDR3 length equals 13 residues. Germline V gene sequence: CDR1 MDHEN, CDR2 SYDVKM. The germline V and J ends were trimmed by 6 bases and 0 bases, with 8 bases remaining between them. This CDR3 reads CASRPQMNTEAFF. The DNA for the CDR3 is TGTGCCAGCAGACCTCAAATGAACACTGAAGCTTTCTTT.

This clone appeared a few times. This rearrangement joins TRBV7-9 to TRBJ2-7; D tentatively reads TRBD1 or TRBD2 (5 bases each). Trimming left V 4 bases short and J 5 bases short, with 15 bases between. From germline, CDR1 is SEHNR and CDR2 FQNEAQ (reference sequence). The CDR3 length is 14 residues. The CDR3 nucleotides read TGTGCCAGCAGCTCATTCGGGACCCTCAACGAGCAGTACTTC. Translating gives CASSSFGTLNEQYF.

The rearrangement uses TRBV28 and TRBJ2-5; 7 positions match TRBD1. CDR3 length equals 17 residues. CDR1 is MDHEN and CDR2 is SYDVKM in the germline V gene. Trimming took 5 bases from V and 4 from J; bases not matched to a gene: 16. CDR3 residues: CASSPVQGWDPRETQYF. As DNA, the CDR3 is TGTGCCAGCAGTCCTGTACAGGGGTGGGATCCGAGAGAGACCCAGTACTTC.

The V call is TRBV5-6, the J call TRBJ2-2, with D uncertain. Trimming removed 0 bases at V and 4 bases at J, with 10 bases between. The CDR3 is 15 residues long. Germline values: CDR1 SGHDT, CDR2 YYEEEE. For the CDR3, the DNA is TGTGCCAGCAGCTTGGAATTAGCTGGCACCGGGGAGCTGTTTTTT. This codes for CASSLELAGTGELFF.